This TCR beta chain appears in the sequencing data of a study of blood T cell repertoires in COVID-19. Overall study context: COVID-19 samples from acute and convalescent phases originated in the United States, Italy and Spain. The cDNA or gDNA used as material had been derived from T cells, B-cell-depleted T cells, or PBMCs.

Authors' processing steps: Quantification of nucleated cells was approximated via reference gene primer amplification. Data came from immunoSEQ multiplex PCR; TCRdb stores just in-frame clones and leaves some out. V and J calls and clone size are those listed in that table; D and trimming were worked out from the DNA. Of about 280,000 clones in the sample, less than 90% are singletons; the top ten hold 13%. Trimming pared 3 bases from V and 2 bases from J, leaving 11 bases between. Germline CDR1 is DFQATT and CDR2 is SNEGSKA (reference sequence). The CDR3 spans 13 residues. The sequenced sample consisted of peripheral blood. This chain links TRBV20-1 with TRBJ2-7; D uncertain. The clonotype comes from a human donor in a cohort sampled during active COVID-19. In nucleotides, the CDR3 is TGCAGTGCTAGTGATTCCTCCCCCTACGAGCAGTACTTC. It codes for CSASDSSPYEQYF.